This T cell receptor (beta chain) was profiled in a study of CD8 T cells in Susac syndrome. Random-hexamer reverse transcription was applied to 0.5 to 1 ug RNA. MiXCR, run by TCRdb on the immunoSEQ multiplex PCR reads, gives a single entry per CDR3 protein. This sample has about 300,000 distinct CDR3 sequences, with just over 90% found just once. The V end lost 0 bases, the J end lost 6 bases, and 15 bases lay between the germline ends. The CDR3 has 14 amino acids. Germline-derived CDR1 and CDR2 are DFQATT and SNEGSKA (reference sequence). CD8+ and CD4+ T cells circulating in blood were sequenced for TCR beta. FACS enriched CD8+ TEMRA cells, while bulk CD8+ and CD4+ were negatively isolated.

This sequence originates from a human donor with multiple sclerosis. Sequenced sample: CD4+ T cells from PBMCs. V gene TRBV20-1 combines with J gene TRBJ2-7; D remains unclear. The CDR3 nucleotides read TGCAGTGCTAGAGATGCCCTTGCTAGTTTCGAGCAGTACTTC. Amino acids: CSARDALASFEQYF.